This TCR beta chain was captured by sequencing in a study of identical twins. General study results and limits: Clonotypes of the beta chain that were abundant in cord blood carried fewer insertions (memory repertoires showed none).

The CDR3 covers 17 residues. Germline CDR1 is SQVTM and CDR2 is ANQGSEA. The junction had 15 bases not matched to a gene; V was cut back by 6 bases and J by 8 bases. The table lists this clonotype with a few counts. The antigen remains undetermined. A universal primer binding site was introduced by template switching. The final cDNA contained unique molecular identifiers. MiXCR, applied by TCRdb to the 5' RACE reads, yields one record per CDR3 protein. The table shows some 440,000 distinct CDR3 sequences, with about 24% occurring only once. These data were likewise used in another study, on T cells expressing NK-cell markers. That paper states: Similarly, these clonotypes led the CD3+CD56-NKG2C+ fraction as well in several donors.

The sequencing input was CD4+ T cells sorted from blood. The chain links TRBV29-1 to TRBJ2-1, with 14 nucleotides matching TRBD2. This clonotype was obtained from a woman between 18 and 29 years old in good health. The CDR3 region has the DNA TGCAGCGTCGATGGGACTAGCGGGAGTGGAATGTCTTATGAGCAGTTCTTC. Its protein is CSVDGTSGSGMSYEQFF.